This T cell receptor (beta chain) stems from a study of blood T cell repertoires in COVID-19 (dated by TCRdb to between 2020 and 2021). Some background on the complete study: Collaborator samples came from the United States, Italy and Spain and covered acute and convalescent phases of COVID-19. The material from the prospective study consisted of cDNA or gDNA derived from T cells, B-cell-depleted T cells, or PBMCs. The dataset comprised deeply sampled blood TCRbeta repertoires from subjects exposed to, actively infected with, or recovered from COVID-19. The repertoires were released in a freely available public database intended as a resource for research on the immune response to SARS-CoV-2. Samples came from the ongoing ImmuneRACE study (first 160 participants) plus 1,254 subjects from 6 global collaborators. Nearly every sample came with metadata listing a de-identified subject ID, COVID-19 status, age in years and sex. HLA class I and class II types, where available, came from metadata supplied by the sample provider rather than from assay-based typing.

TCRbeta CDR3 regions were amplified from genomic DNA by means of the immunoSEQ Assay, a bias-controlled multiplex PCR. As for the authors' bioinformatics: Within the assay, amplification of reference gene primers was used to estimate how many nucleated cells each sample contained. To quantify the absolute abundance of each unique TCRbeta CDR3 rearrangement, sequence reads were collapsed and filtered. Productive Simpson clonality was computed per sample as the square root of Simpson's diversity index over productive rearrangements. Held by TCRdb, this immuneACCESS table contains in-frame sequences only and omits some clones. Under half of the omission traces to an unresolved V gene where checked; the cause of the rest is unknown. The V and J calls and clone size are taken from that table; D and trimming were inferred from the DNA. This sample gives 130,000 to 150,000 clones in total; roughly 80% of them show up just once. About 4% of the sample is taken by the ten largest.

Another Seattle source contributed samples from volunteer blood donors who had recovered from COVID-19. The collaborating institutions used their own protocols to collect whole blood in K2EDTA tubes. Collaborator samples were shipped for TCRbeta analysis as frozen whole blood, isolated PBMCs, or DNA extracted from either sample type. Results and caveats for the whole study, not just this receptor: Clinical and demographic metadata were provided uncurated, with the amount varying by source and participant.

Comments on this clone: The clone's antigen remains unknown. No quality values exist for individual bases; no much larger clone is one base distant.

The clonotype comes from a man between 65 and 80 years old who had recovered from COVID-19. The sample was peripheral blood.

The CDR3 protein: CASNAAGGYSPLHF. The base sequence is TGTGCCAGTAATGCCGCAGGGGGATATTCACCCCTCCACTTT. Rearrangement joined TRBV19 to TRBJ1-6, and TRBD1 matches 7 of the central bases. V and J are trimmed by 7 bases and 8 bases, and the gene matches miss 8 bases of the junction. There are 14 amino acids in the CDR3, from cysteine to phenylalanine inclusive. The read is trimmed to its CDR3 DNA, 42 bases read in frame from base 1. The germline V gene (reference sequence) specifies LNHDA as CDR1 and SQIVND as CDR2.